This record looks at one T cell receptor beta chain sequence and its context. For the second PCR, which ran for about 7 to 11 cycles, a sample-barcoded 5' primer and a J-beta primer mix were used. TCRdb analysed the 5' RACE reads with MiXCR anew, one entry per CDR3 protein. The data hold 750,000 to 950,000 distinct CDR3 sequences, with approximately 55% observed a single time. This entry is derived from a study of blood T cells in healthy people across ages. Per germline, CDR1 ENHRY and CDR2 SYGVKD. The ends were cut back, 10 bases at V and 1 base at J, with 9 bases in the middle. The CDR3 runs 12 residues.

The sequenced material came from blood. This sequence joins TRBV10-3 and TRBJ2-3; tentative D call: TRBD2 (6 bases). This sequence originates from a man older than 75 in good health. The DNA of the CDR3 is TGTGCCACCAGCGGGCGCACAGATACGCAGTATTTT. It translates to CATSGRTDTQYF.